This T cell receptor beta chain was obtained from a study of blood T cell repertoires in COVID-19. Study background: Acute and convalescent COVID-19 samples came from the United States, Italy and Spain. T cells, B-cell-depleted T cells, or PBMCs supplied cDNA or gDNA.

Authors' methods: The authors estimated nucleated cell counts from reference gene primer amplification. Method: immunoSEQ multiplex PCR; TCRdb's copy keeps in-frame clones and lacks some. D and trimming come from the DNA, and the V and J calls and clone size come from that table. The sample gives more than 150,000 clones, 89% of which show up once; around 7% is in the top ten. Germline CDR1 and CDR2: MNHNS and SASEGT. Between the trimmed V and J ends, which lost 5 bases and 10 bases, there was a span of 12 bases. CDR3 length: 12 amino acids. Sequencing was carried out using peripheral blood. The V gene is TRBV6-1, the J gene TRBJ1-5, with D maybe TRBD1 (5 bases). This sequence was found in a man aged 35-49 years with acute or convalescent COVID-19. CDR3 sequence: CASSSQGKPQHF. Here the CDR3 DNA reads TGTGCCAGCAGTTCCCAGGGAAAACCCCAGCATTTT.